A selection of T cell receptor beta chains follows, all from one sample in a study of vaccination and CD4 T cells after COVID-19. In TCRdb, the PCR reads were re-called with MiXCR into one record per CDR3 protein. This sample has some 20,000 distinct CDR3 sequences; approximately 30% occur once, and the top ten carry under 15%. These receptors lack a known antigen. Sequenced sample: cultured CD4+ T cells from blood. Receptors were obtained from a human donor with COVID-19. CDR3s include the opening cysteine and the closing phenylalanine or tryptophan. The D gene is left open where the match is weak. Clone size, where shown, is once, few, many, or a class for clones that have expanded.

NA,TRBJ2-1,NA,TRBV20-1,TGCAGTGCTAGGGCACCAGGGACCCGGGGGCCCAATGAGCAGTTCTTC,CSARAPGTRGPNEQFF
NA,TRBJ2-7,few,TRBV6-1,TGTGCCAGCAGTGAACAGGCTCAGTCGTGGGACGAGCAGTACTTC,CASSEQAQSWDEQYF
NA,TRBJ1-1,few,TRBV28,TGTGCCAGCATCCCGACAGAGATGAACACTGAAGCTTTCTTT,CASIPTEMNTEAFF
NA,TRBJ2-3,NA,TRBV20-1,TGCAGTGCTAGAGAAGGGGTGTGGACAGATACGCAGTATTTT,CSAREGVWTDTQYF
TRBD1,TRBJ1-2,few,TRBV15,TGTGCCACCAGCGGGGACAGGGCCGCTGGCTACACCTTC,CATSGDRAAGYTF
TRBD1,TRBJ1-2,few,TRBV5-6,TGTGCCAGCAGCATCGAGACAGGGCTAAATACAGTCTATGGCTACACCTTC,CASSIETGLNTVYGYTF
NA,TRBJ2-2,few,TRBV20-1,TGCAGTGCTTGGACGCCACCCGCGAACACCGGGGAGCTGTTTTTT,CSAWTPPANTGELFF
TRBD1,TRBJ2-7,NA,TRBV7-3,TGTGCCAGCAGCTCAGGGGGTATCCCCTACGAGCAGTACTTC,CASSSGGIPYEQYF
NA,TRBJ1-3,NA,TRBV6-5,TGTGCCAGCAGTTCCCCCGACCGTGACTCTGGAAACACCATATATTTT,CASSSPDRDSGNTIYF
NA,TRBJ1-1,NA,TRBV6-1,TGTGCCAGCAGTGAGGGGACCTCTGAAGCTTTCTTT,CASSEGTSEAFF
NA,TRBJ2-5,few,TRBV6-1,TGTGCCACATCAGGGAACCGGGAGACCCAGTACTTC,CATSGNRETQYF
TRBD1,TRBJ2-2,NA,TRBV24-1,TGTGCCACCAGTGACCTCAGGGGGCGAGACACCGGGGAGCTGTTTTTT,CATSDLRGRDTGELFF
TRBD1,TRBJ1-2,few,TRBV19,TGTGCCAGTAGAATCGACAGGGACTATGGCTACACCTTC,CASRIDRDYGYTF
NA,TRBJ1-1,NA,TRBV6-4,TGTGCCAGCAGTGACTCGGGGGGATTGACTGAAGCTTTCTTT,CASSDSGGLTEAFF
TRBD1,TRBJ2-3,NA,TRBV12-5,TGTGCTAGTGGTTCCGCCCTGGGGGGGACAGGGACCGGGGATACGCAGTATTTT,CASGSALGGTGTGDTQYF
TRBD1,TRBJ1-1,NA,TRBV30,TGTGCCTGGAGCTCAGGGGGGGCCGAAGCTTTCTTT,CAWSSGGAEAFF
NA,TRBJ1-5,NA,TRBV6-1,TGTGCCAGCAGTGAACTTACAGCCACAAATCAGCCCCAGCATTTT,CASSELTATNQPQHF
NA,TRBJ2-5,NA,TRBV5-4,TGTGCCAGCAGCCCGTCAAAGAGGGAAGAGACCCAGTACTTC,CASSPSKREETQYF
TRBD2,TRBJ2-3,NA,TRBV5-1,TGCGCCAGCAGCTCGGGACTAGCGGTAGATACGCAGTATTTT,CASSSGLAVDTQYF
TRBD1,TRBJ2-2,few,TRBV6-1,TGTGCCAGCAGTCCTGAGGCCGGGACAGGGTTTGGCGGGGAGCTGTTTTTT,CASSPEAGTGFGGELFF
TRBD1,TRBJ1-4,few,TRBV6-1,TGTGCCAGCAGGCCCTCCTCGGGACAGGGTTATGAAAAACTGTTTTTT,CASRPSSGQGYEKLFF
TRBD1,TRBJ1-2,few,TRBV7-8,TGTGCCAGCAGCTCGGGACAGGGGAAAGGGCTGAACTATGGCTACACCTTC,CASSSGQGKGLNYGYTF
NA,TRBJ1-1,few,TRBV6-1,TGTGCCAGCAGCCCCCGGGCTATGAACACTGAAGCTTTCTTT,CASSPRAMNTEAFF
TRBD1,TRBJ1-2,large,TRBV6-5,TGTGCCAGCAGTTACTCGGACAGGGGGCTATCGGGCTACACCTTC,CASSYSDRGLSGYTF
TRBD2,TRBJ2-2,NA,TRBV5-4,TGTGCCAGCAGCTCGACCCCGGGACTAGCGGGGACCGGGGAGCTGTTTTTT,CASSSTPGLAGTGELFF
NA,TRBJ2-6,NA,TRBV15,TGTGCCACCAAAGAAACTTCCGGGCGGACGAGCTCTGGGGCCAACGTCCTGACTTTC,CATKETSGRTSSGANVLTF
NA,TRBJ2-1,NA,TRBV20-1,TGCAGTGCTCCCGACTCCCCGGCTCGCAATGAGCAGTTCTTC,CSAPDSPARNEQFF
NA,TRBJ2-1,few,TRBV27,TGTGCCAGCAGTGAAACAGGGATGGGTTACAATGAGCAGTTCTTC,CASSETGMGYNEQFF
TRBD1,TRBJ2-7,NA,TRBV7-7,TGTGCTAGCAGCCCGGGACAGGCCTCCTACGAGCAGTACTTC,CASSPGQASYEQYF
NA,TRBJ2-6,NA,TRBV5-4,TGTGCCAGCAGCTTGGATGCCCAGGCCAACGTCCTGACTTTC,CASSLDAQANVLTF
NA,TRBJ2-7,NA,TRBV15,TGTGCCACCAGCAGAGATTCCCGACCGAATACCTACGAGCAGTACTTC,CATSRDSRPNTYEQYF
TRBD2,TRBJ2-5,NA,TRBV7-9,TGTGCCAGCAGCTTCCGGGACTATCAGCAAGAGACCCAGTACTTC,CASSFRDYQQETQYF
NA,TRBJ1-1,once,TRBV5-6,TGTGCCAGCAGCTTGTGGTACAGGGTGAGCCAAAGGCTGAACACTGAAGCTTTCTTT,CASSLWYRVSQRLNTEAFF
TRBD1,TRBJ2-5,NA,TRBV20-1,TGCAGTGCTAGTTTGGGGCAGGGGGCGTGGGAGACCCAGTACTTC,CSASLGQGAWETQYF